This T cell receptor (beta chain) was documented in a study of T cells in Graves' hyperthyroidism and ophthalmopathy. Study overall: Specimen type is peripheral blood, collected at initial diagnosis prior to any treatment. Regarding the study as a whole: Separation of ophthalmopathy from stable hyperthyroidism was achieved by a 13 V-J model.

TCR beta CDR3 region amplification was performed from RNA transcripts. RT-PCR in the first round (using the HTBI primer set) targeted the TCR CDR3. MiXCR, run by TCRdb on the multiplex PCR reads, gives a single entry per CDR3 protein. The table shows about 210,000 distinct CDR3 sequences, with about a sixth occurring only once. This clonotype was found many times. The antigen is undetermined. A read error is possible here, since a much larger clone lies one base away. Per the germline V gene, CDR1 is MDHEN and CDR2 is SYDVKM. V lost 4 bases, J lost 2 bases, and 3 bases lay in between. The CDR3 totals 12 residues. Patients aged 18 to 65 had newly diagnosed hyperthyroidism that had lasted under 2 months.

The chain recombines TRBV28 with TRBJ1-5; D remains unclear. This clonotype was sampled from a man aged 45 to 65 with Graves' hyperthyroidism. Material: blood. As DNA, the CDR3 is TGTGCCAGCAGTTATGGCAATCAGCCCCAGCATTTT. It codes for CASSYGNQPQHF.